This T cell receptor beta chain was observed in a study of early T cells in non-severe SARS-CoV-2 infection. Study-wide findings and caveats: Clonotype matching in VDJdb favored anti-spike CD8 responses and did not capture private and CD4 specificities.

This clonotype was seen more than once but under ten times. The antigen is not known. V lost 5 bases and J lost 2; bases outside the gene matches: 7. This CDR3 spans 16 amino acids. CDR1 is PRHDT and CDR2 is FYEKMQ in the germline V gene (reference sequence). The library protocol tagged individual cDNA molecules with unique molecular identifiers. MiXCR was run by TCRdb on the 5' RACE reads, yielding one entry per CDR3 protein. The table has tens of thousands of distinct CDR3 sequences, approximately 10% seen once. The sequence derives from an adult who was a healthcare worker with PCR-confirmed SARS-CoV-2 infection or an uninfected control (not recorded which). The starting material was whole blood, obtained at baseline. The rearrangement links TRBV13 to TRBJ2-1, with 9 nucleotides matching TRBD1. The DNA of the CDR3 is TGTGCCAGCAGCCGGTACAGGGGGCCGACCTACAATGAGCAGTTCTTC. Translating gives CASSRYRGPTYNEQFF.